These T cell receptor beta chains were read from a single sample in a study of cytomegalovirus exposure and HLA in healthy donors. The data were produced by immunoSEQ multiplex PCR, yet TCRdb's version contains in-frame clones alone and is incomplete. There are 100,000 to 150,000 clones in the sample; around 80% occur only once, and 2% to 3% lies in the top ten. Material: PBMCs. These receptors came from a man in his forties or fifties in good health and CMV-seronegative. The CDR3 runs from the conserved cysteine through the conserved F or W. The D gene is left open where the match is weak. Clone size is not always given. Where it is, it says once, few, many or a class for expanded clones.

TRBV11-2,NA,19,TRBD1,TRBJ1-2,CASSTGTGSLILPNYGYTF,TGTGCCAGCAGCACCGGGACAGGGTCTCTAATTTTACCTAACTATGGCTACACCTTC
TRBV7-9,NA,15,TRBD1,TRBJ1-6,CASSSYRDRHSPLHF,TGTGCCAGCAGCTCATACCGGGACAGACATTCACCCCTCCACTTT
TRBV6-6,NA,16,TRBD2,TRBJ2-3,CASSYLTGGSTDTQYF,TGTGCCAGCAGTTACTTGACGGGGGGGAGCACAGATACGCAGTATTTT
TRBV27,NA,13,NA,TRBJ1-5,CASSSGEHQPQHF,TGTGCCAGCAGCTCAGGGGAGCATCAGCCCCAGCATTTT
TRBV7-9,NA,14,NA,TRBJ2-1,CASSGAPSYNEQLF,TGTGCCAGCAGTGGAGCCCCATCCTACAATGAGCAGCTCTTC
TRBV19,NA,14,NA,TRBJ1-1,CASSMSAGVTEAFF,TGTGCCAGTAGTATGTCGGCAGGGGTGACTGAAGCTTTCTTT
TRBV4-1,few,17,NA,TRBJ2-5,CASSRQSDSDYQETQYF,TGCGCCAGCAGCCGTCAAAGCGACAGTGACTACCAAGAGACCCAGTACTTC
TRBV6-1,NA,14,TRBD1,TRBJ2-1,CASSVQGAYNEQFF,TGTGCCAGCAGTGTACAGGGGGCCTACAATGAGCAGTTCTTC
TRBV6-1,NA,15,NA,TRBJ1-6,CASRDRTGLNSPLHF,TGTGCCAGCAGGGATCGAACAGGTCTAAATTCACCCCTCCACTTT
TRBV2,NA,14,NA,TRBJ1-2,CASSALTGRSGYTF,TGTGCCAGCAGCGCCCTAACAGGGCGCTCTGGCTACACCTTC
TRBV11-2,NA,15,TRBD1,TRBJ1-6,CASSLDPGTVSPLHF,TGTGCCAGCAGCTTAGACCCCGGGACAGTGTCACCCCTCCACTTT
TRBV11-2,NA,15,NA,TRBJ1-2,CASSLDGRANYGYTF,TGTGCCAGCAGCTTAGATGGCAGGGCGAACTATGGCTACACCTTC
TRBV5-1,NA,15,TRBD1,TRBJ2-1,CASSSGQGSYNEQFF,TGCGCCAGCAGCTCGGGACAGGGGAGCTACAATGAGCAGTTCTTC
TRBV18,NA,14,TRBD1,TRBJ1-2,CASSPAGQGIGYTF,TGTGCCAGCTCACCGGCTGGACAGGGAATTGGCTACACCTTC
TRBV5-5,NA,12,NA,TRBJ2-3,CANSLPGDTQYF,TGTGCCAACAGCTTACCGGGGGATACGCAGTATTTT
TRBV30,NA,13,TRBD1,TRBJ1-5,CAWSKQGNQPQHF,TGTGCCTGGAGTAAACAGGGGAATCAGCCCCAGCATTTT
TRBV7-6,few,16,TRBD2,TRBJ2-3,CASSLGAGGPADTQYF,TGTGCCAGCAGCTTGGGAGCGGGGGGGCCCGCAGATACGCAGTATTTT
TRBV13,few,13,NA,TRBJ1-1,CASSLLAITEAFF,TGTGCCAGCAGCTTACTGGCAATCACTGAAGCTTTCTTT
TRBV4-1,NA,15,NA,TRBJ1-6,CASSQDSSYNSPLHF,TGCGCCAGCAGCCAGGACAGCTCCTATAATTCACCCCTCCACTTT
TRBV25-1,NA,13,TRBD1,TRBJ1-2,CASETEGAYGYTF,TGTGCCAGCGAGACAGAGGGGGCCTATGGCTACACCTTC